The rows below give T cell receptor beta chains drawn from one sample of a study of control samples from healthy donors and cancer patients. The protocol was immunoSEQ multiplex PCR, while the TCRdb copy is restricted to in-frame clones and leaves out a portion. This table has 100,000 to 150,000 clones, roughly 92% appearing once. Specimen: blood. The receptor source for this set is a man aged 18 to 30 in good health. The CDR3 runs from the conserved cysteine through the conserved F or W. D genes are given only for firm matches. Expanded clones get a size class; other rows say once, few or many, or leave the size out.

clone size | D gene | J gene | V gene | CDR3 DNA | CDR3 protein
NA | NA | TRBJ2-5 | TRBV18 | TGTGCCAGCTCACCCGCCAGGGCCGAGACCCAGTACTTC | CASSPARAETQYF
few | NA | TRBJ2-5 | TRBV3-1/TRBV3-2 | TGTGCCAGCAGTTTCATGTCCGGCCAAGAGACCCAGTACTTC | CASSFMSGQETQYF
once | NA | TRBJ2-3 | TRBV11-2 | TGTGCCAGCATGGCAGAACCTAGCACAGATACGCAGTATTTT | CASMAEPSTDTQYF
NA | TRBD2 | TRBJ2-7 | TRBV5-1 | TGCGCCAGCAGCCCTGCCTTAAGTAGCGGGGGGACCTCCTACGAGCAGTACTTC | CASSPALSSGGTSYEQYF
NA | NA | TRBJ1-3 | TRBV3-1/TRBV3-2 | TGTGCCAGCAGCCAAGGAGTTACCTCTGGAAACACCATATATTTT | CASSQGVTSGNTIYF
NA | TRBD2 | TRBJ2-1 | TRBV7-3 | TGTGCCAGCAGCTCCTACGCGGGGACTAGCGGACTTAGCTCCTACAATGAGCAGTTCTTC | CASSSYAGTSGLSSYNEQFF
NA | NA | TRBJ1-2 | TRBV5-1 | TGCGCCAGCAGCTTTGGAAGCGGCGGGGGCTACACCTTC | CASSFGSGGGYTF
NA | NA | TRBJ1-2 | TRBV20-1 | TGCAGTGCTCCGCGGAACTATGGCTACACCTTC | CSAPRNYGYTF
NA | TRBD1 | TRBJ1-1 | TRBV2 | TGTGCCAGCACCTGGACAGGGGGCACTGAAGCTTTCTTT | CASTWTGGTEAFF
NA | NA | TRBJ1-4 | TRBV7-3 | TGTGCCAGCAGCCAGGGCGGAAGTAATGAAAAACTGTTTTTT | CASSQGGSNEKLFF
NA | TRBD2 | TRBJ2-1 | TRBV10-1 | TGCGCCAGCAGTGAGTCTCGGCGGGGGGGCGAGAATGAGCAGTTCTTC | CASSESRRGGENEQFF
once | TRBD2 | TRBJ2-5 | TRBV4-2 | TGTGCCAGCAGCCAAGATAGGCTAGCGGGGGGAACACAAGAGACCCAGTACTTC | CASSQDRLAGGTQETQYF
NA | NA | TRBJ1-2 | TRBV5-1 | TGCGCCAGCAGCTTGGCCCAGGGGCTATTGGGTTACACCTTC | CASSLAQGLLGYTF
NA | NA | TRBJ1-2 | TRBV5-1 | TGCGCCAGCAGCCTAACCAAGGGGAGCAGTAGCTATGGCTACACCTTC | CASSLTKGSSSYGYTF
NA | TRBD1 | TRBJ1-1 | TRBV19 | TGTGCCAGTAGCTTACAGGGGGGGAACACTGAAGCTTTCTTT | CASSLQGGNTEAFF
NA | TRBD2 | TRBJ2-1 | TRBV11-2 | TGTGCCAGCAGCTTAGAAGCTAGCGGGGAACCTGAGCAGTTCTTC | CASSLEASGEPEQFF
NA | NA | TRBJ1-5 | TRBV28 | TGTGCCAGCAGTCCCGGGGTCTACTATAGCAATCAGCCCCAGCATTTT | CASSPGVYYSNQPQHF
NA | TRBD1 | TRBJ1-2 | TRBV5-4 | TGTGCCAGCAGCTCGTGGACAGGGAGGGTGGATGGCTACACCTTC | CASSSWTGRVDGYTF
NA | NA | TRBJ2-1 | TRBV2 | TGTGCCAGCAGTAGACAAGCCGACTACGACAATGAGCAGTTCTTC | CASSRQADYDNEQFF
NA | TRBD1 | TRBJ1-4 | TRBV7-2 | TGTGCCAGCAGCTCTTACAGGGGGAGTAATGAAAAACTGTTTTTT | CASSSYRGSNEKLFF
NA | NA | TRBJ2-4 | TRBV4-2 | TGTGCCAGCAGCCACCCCCCTTATCTTCTAGCCAAAAACATTCAGTACTTC | CASSHPPYLLAKNIQYF
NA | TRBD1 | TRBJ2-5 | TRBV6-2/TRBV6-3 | TGTGCCAGCAGTTACTCATATAACAGGGGGAGTGGGGAGGCCCAGTACTTC | CASSYSYNRGSGEAQYF
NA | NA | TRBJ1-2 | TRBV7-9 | TGTGCCAGCAGCACGCCGGGACACCTTCTAGTCTATGGCTACACCTTC | CASSTPGHLLVYGYTF
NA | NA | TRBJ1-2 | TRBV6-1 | TGTGCCAGCAGTGAAGGGGGCAGGGACTATGGCTACACCTTC | CASSEGGRDYGYTF
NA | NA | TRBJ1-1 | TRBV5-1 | TGCGCCAGCAGCTCAAGGGGGGGCACTGAAGCTTTCTTT | CASSSRGGTEAFF
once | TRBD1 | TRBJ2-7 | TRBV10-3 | TGTGCCATCAGTATAGACAGGGAAGCGAACGAGCAGTACTTC | CAISIDREANEQYF
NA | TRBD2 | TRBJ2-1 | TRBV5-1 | TGCGCCAGCAGCTACAATAGCGGGGGGGCCTCCAATGAGCAGTTCTTC | CASSYNSGGASNEQFF
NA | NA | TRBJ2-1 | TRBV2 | TGTGCCAGCCTTCTAGCGAGTGAGCAGTTCTTC | CASLLASEQFF
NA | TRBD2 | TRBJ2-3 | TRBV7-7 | TGTGCCAGCAGCTGTCAGCGGGATAAAATCGCTAATACGCAGTATTTT | CASSCQRDKIANTQYF
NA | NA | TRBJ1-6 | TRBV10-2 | TGCGCCAGCCGGAGCCATAATTCACCCCTCCACTTT | CASRSHNSPLHF
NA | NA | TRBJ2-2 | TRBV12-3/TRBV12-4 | TGTGCCAGCAGCCCACAGTTCACCGGGGAGCTGTTTTTT | CASSPQFTGELFF
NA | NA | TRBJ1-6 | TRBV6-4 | TGTGCCAGCAGTGACTCCGGTTCACCCCTCCACTTT | CASSDSGSPLHF
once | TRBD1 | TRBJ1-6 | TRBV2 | TGTGCCAGCAGTGGCGAGGGGGCAAATTCACCCCTCCACTTT | CASSGEGANSPLHF
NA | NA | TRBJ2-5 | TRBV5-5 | TGTGCCAGCAGCTCGAATGCACGGGCAGTAGGAGGCCGAGCGCAAGAGACCCAGTACTTC | CASSSNARAVGGRAQETQYF